This T cell receptor beta chain appears in the sequencing data of a study of patients and donors after allogeneic stem cell transplantation. Via MiXCR, TCRdb re-called the RT-PCR reads, giving one row per CDR3 protein. The sample lists a few hundred thousand distinct CDR3 sequences, around an eighth occurring once. This CDR3 contains 17 residues. Germline CDR1 reads MNHEY; CDR2 reads SVGAGI. V was cut by 2 bases and J by 2 bases, with 19 bases left in between. The sequenced sample was blood, either unsorted or a sorted T cell fraction (not recorded which). This sequence joins TRBV6-5 and TRBJ2-7; D gene ambiguous. This clonotype originated in a human donor who was either an allogeneic HSCT recipient or a stem cell or donor lymphocyte infusion donor (not recorded which). It is not recorded whose cells these are; they may come from a transplant donor. CDR3 amino acids: CASSYHGKSSLTYEQYF. The CDR3 DNA sequence: TGTGCCAGCAGTTACCATGGGAAGAGTTCCTTAACCTACGAGCAGTACTTC.